The clone carrying this TCR beta chain came up a few times. Trimming left V 5 bases short and J 6 bases short, with 14 bases between. Looked up from germline, CDR1 is MNHEY and CDR2 is SVGEGT. The CDR3 extends over 14 amino acids. These data come from a study of blood T cells in healthy people across ages. A sample-barcoded 5' primer and a J-beta primer mix were used in a second PCR of roughly 7 to 11 cycles. A single record per CDR3 protein comes from TCRdb applying MiXCR to the 5' RACE reads. The repertoire consists of 1 million or so distinct CDR3 sequences, with 25% occurring once and the leading ten covering approximately 0.71%. These data also formed part of another study, on T cells of mothers and their children.

The chain couples TRBV6-2 or TRBV6-3 to TRBJ2-1; D possibly uses TRBD1 or TRBD2 (6 bases each). This TCR was sampled from a girl aged 2-15 years in good health. The sample consisted of blood. The CDR3 region has the DNA TGTGCCAGCAGTGATCGGACGGGGGCCAATGAGCAGTTCTTC. It is translated as CASSDRTGANEQFF.